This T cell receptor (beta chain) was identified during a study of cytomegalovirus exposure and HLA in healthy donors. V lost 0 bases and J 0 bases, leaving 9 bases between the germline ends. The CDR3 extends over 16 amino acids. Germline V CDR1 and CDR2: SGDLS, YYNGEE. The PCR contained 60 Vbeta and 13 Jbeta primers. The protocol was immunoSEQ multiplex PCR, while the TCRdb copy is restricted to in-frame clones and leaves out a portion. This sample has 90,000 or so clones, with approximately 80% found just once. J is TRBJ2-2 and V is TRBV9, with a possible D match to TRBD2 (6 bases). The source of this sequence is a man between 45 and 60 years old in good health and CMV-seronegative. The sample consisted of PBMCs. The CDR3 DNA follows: TGTGCCAGCAGCGTAGAGTGGGGGGCGAACACCGGGGAGCTGTTTTTT. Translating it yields CASSVEWGANTGELFF.